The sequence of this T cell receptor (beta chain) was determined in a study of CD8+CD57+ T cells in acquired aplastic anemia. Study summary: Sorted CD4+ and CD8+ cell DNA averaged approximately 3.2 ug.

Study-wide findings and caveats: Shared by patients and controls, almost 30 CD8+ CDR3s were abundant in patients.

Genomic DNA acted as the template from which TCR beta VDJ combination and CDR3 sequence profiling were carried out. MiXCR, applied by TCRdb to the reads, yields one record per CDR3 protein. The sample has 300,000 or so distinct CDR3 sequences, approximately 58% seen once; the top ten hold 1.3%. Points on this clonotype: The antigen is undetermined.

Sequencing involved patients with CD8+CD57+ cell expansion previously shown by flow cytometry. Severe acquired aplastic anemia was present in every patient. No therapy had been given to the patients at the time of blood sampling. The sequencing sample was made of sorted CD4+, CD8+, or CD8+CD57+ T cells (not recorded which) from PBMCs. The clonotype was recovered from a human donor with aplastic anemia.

Here the CDR3 reads CATSRDRALGDIQYF. The DNA for the CDR3 is TGTGCCACCAGCAGAGACAGGGCCCTGGGAGACATTCAGTACTTC. The V gene is TRBV15, the J gene TRBJ2-4, with D possibly being TRBD1 or TRBD2 (5 bases each). CDR1 and CDR2 (germline): LNHNV, YYDKDF (reference sequence). V was cut by 0 bases and J by 8 bases, with 14 bases left in between. This CDR3 spans 15 amino acids.